The rows below give T cell receptor beta chains drawn from one sample of a study of cytomegalovirus exposure and HLA in healthy donors. Measured with immunoSEQ multiplex PCR; TCRdb has only the in-frame clones, and not every one. The clone table shows some 130,000 clones, with the ten largest holding over 1.5%. The sequencing input was PBMCs. Every receptor here comes from a man aged 18 to 29 in good health and CMV-seronegative. CDR3s include the opening cysteine and the closing phenylalanine or tryptophan.

v_call	cdr3_aa
TRBV7-6	CASSISGSLGEQFF
TRBV15	CATSGRRGQGYEQYF
TRBV15	CATSRDFSGGASDTQYF
TRBV5-1	CASSFSGQGYEQYF
TRBV7-9	CASTLLAGAIYNEQFF
TRBV9	CASSVGGLAGDEQFF
TRBV11-2	CASSLGPRGTTIHGYTF
TRBV6-4	CASSRGGTSDTQYF
TRBV28	CASSFSRAKNTEAFF
TRBV11-2	CASSLGGLARTGELFF
TRBV7-2	CASLLGQGYTEAFF
TRBV25-1	CASSVGSGLHTEQFF
TRBV5-6	CASSLFPGQAYNEQFF
TRBV4-3	CASSQDFAGGGDTQYF
TRBV5-1	CASSLGGGGPYEQYF
TRBV30	CAWSGTANNQPQHF
TRBV18	CASSSIAGRSTDTQYF
TRBV9	CASSRGQGGEQYF
TRBV5-1	CASNLGAENTEAFF
TRBV4-2	CASSQQRRTDYGYTF
TRBV4-3	CASSQDRGTEAFF
TRBV5-1	CASSPGHLNTGELFF